Presented here are 3 T cell receptor beta chains from one specimen sequenced in a study of T cells in Graves' hyperthyroidism and ophthalmopathy. Using RNA transcripts as the source, TCR beta CDR3 regions were amplified. The TCR CDR3 was amplified in a first-round RT-PCR using the HTBI primer set. A single record per CDR3 protein comes from TCRdb applying MiXCR to the multiplex PCR reads. The table lists around 260,000 distinct CDR3 sequences, about 25% of them singletons, with more than 25% in the top ten. The specimen was blood. The receptors derive from a man in his forties with Graves' hyperthyroidism that later progressed to Graves' ophthalmopathy.

Ten or more counts support this clonotype. CDR3 in DNA: TGCAGCGTTGCAGCCGATACCTACGAGCAGTACTTC. Its translation is CSVAADTYEQYF. The chain recombines TRBV29-1 with TRBJ2-7; D gene uncertain. The CDR3 spans 12 residues. V was cut by 4 bases and J by 2 bases, with 9 bases left in between. Germline V lookup: CDR1 SQVTM, CDR2 ANQGSEA.

This clonotype was observed at least ten times. The junction departs from the called germline gene at one end, perhaps through a read error. V is TRBV18 and J is TRBJ2-7, with D perhaps being TRBD1 or TRBD2 (5 bases each). The CDR3 runs 16 residues. Germline CDR1 and CDR2: KGHSH and LQKENI. Here the CDR3 DNA reads TGTGCCAGCGCACCTGACTCGGGACCCTCGATCTACGAGCAGTACTTC. Translated, it gives CASAPDSGPSIYEQYF.

This clonotype was observed many times. The chain combines TRBV2 with TRBJ1-4, with TRBD1 identical over 9 bases. Trimming took 2 bases from V and 8 from J; bases not matched to a gene: 6. Germline-derived CDR1 and CDR2 are SNHLY and FYNNEI. The CDR3 is made up of 15 amino acids. In DNA form, the CDR3 reads TGTGCCAGCAGTGAAACGGGGACAGGGAACGAAAAACTGTTTTTT. This translates into CASSETGTGNEKLFF.